Below, 17 T cell receptor beta chains from the same sample are listed, as sequenced in a study of OX40 agonist ivuxolimab in advanced cancers. Here immunoSEQ multiplex PCR was the method, and the copy in TCRdb shows in-frame clones only, minus some. This table holds around 100,000 clones, 75% to 95% found once. The sequencing here drew on CD4+ or CD8+ T cells sorted from blood, taken in a trial of the OX40 agonist ivuxolimab. The receptor source for this set is an adult with an advanced solid tumor such as melanoma, head and neck, liver or kidney cancer.

This sequence joins TRBV7-9 and TRBJ2-3, with 12 bases aligning to TRBD2. Germline CDR1 is SEHNR and CDR2 is FQNEAQ (reference sequence). There are 18 residues in the CDR3. Unmatched junction bases numbered 5, after V lost 0 bases and J lost 1 base. In DNA form, the CDR3 reads TGTGCCAGCAGCTTAGCGGCGTCTAGCGGGAGGGGCACAGATACGCAGTATTTT. This gives the protein CASSLAASSGRGTDTQYF. The entire variable domain, with the rest obtained from reference TRBV7-9 and TRBJ2-3, is as follows: DTGVSQNPRHKITKRGQNVTFRCDPISEHNRLYWYRQTLGQGPEFLTYFQNEAQLEKSRLLSDRFSAERPKGSFSTLEIQRTEQGDSAMYLCASSLAASSGRGTDTQYFGPGTRLTVL.

The chain couples TRBV7-9 to TRBJ2-7, with D unclear. V lost 1 base, J lost 5 bases, and 9 bases lay in between. Germline values: CDR1 SEHNR, CDR2 FQNEAQ (reference sequence). This CDR3 is 13 amino acids long. The DNA for the CDR3 is TGTGCCAGCAGCTTAGGGACGATGAACGAGCAGTACTTC. This translates into CASSLGTMNEQYF. The complete variable domain, with remaining parts taken from reference TRBV7-9 and TRBJ2-7, reads DTGVSQNPRHKITKRGQNVTFRCDPISEHNRLYWYRQTLGQGPEFLTYFQNEAQLEKSRLLSDRFSAERPKGSFSTLEIQRTEQGDSAMYLCASSLGTMNEQYFGPGTRLTVT.

A single count supports this clone. The V call is TRBV18, the J call TRBJ2-3, with D maybe TRBD1 (6 bases). Trimming left V 3 bases short and J 1 base short, with 11 bases between. CDR1 is KGHSH and CDR2 is LQKENI in the germline V gene. This CDR3 is 15 amino acids long. The CDR3 loop is CASSPTQGRTDTQYF. The CDR3, as DNA: TGTGCCAGCTCACCGACTCAGGGGCGCACAGATACGCAGTATTTT.

The rearrangement joins TRBV9 to TRBJ2-1, with D unresolved. Per the germline V gene, CDR1 is SGDLS and CDR2 is YYNGEE. The V and J ends lost 7 bases and 0 bases respectively, with 8 bases between them. The CDR3 consists of 13 residues. For the CDR3, the DNA is TGTGCCAGCGCCCGTAGCTCCTACAATGAGCAGTTCTTC. Its protein product is CASARSSYNEQFF. Full variable domain (rest looked up from reference TRBV9 and TRBJ2-1): DSGVTQTPKHLITATGQRVTLRCSPRSGDLSVYWYQQSLDQGLQFLIQYYNGEERAKGNILERFSAQQFPDLHSELNLSSLELGDSALYFCASARSSYNEQFFGPGTRLTVL.

The chain has TRBV5-1 and TRBJ2-7; perhaps TRBD1 as D (6 bases). The V gene lost 1 base and the J gene lost 6 bases, with 11 bases spanning the gap. CDR3 length equals 13 residues. Germline CDR1 reads SGHRS; CDR2 reads YFSETQ. CDR3 sequence reads: CASSLQGLGEQYF. The CDR3 region has the DNA TGCGCCAGCAGCTTGCAGGGGTTGGGCGAGCAGTACTTC.

The chain combines TRBV7-2 with TRBJ2-5; 11 bases fit TRBD2. This CDR3 has 14 residues. The J segment lost 3 bases and the V segment lost 4 bases, leaving 1 base of the junction unmatched. CDR1 and CDR2 from the germline V gene are SGHTA and FQGNSA. As DNA, the CDR3 is TGTGCCAGCAGCTCGGGACTAGCGGAAGAGACCCAGTACTTC. Translated, it gives CASSSGLAEETQYF.

The chain has TRBV2 and TRBJ2-1; TRBD1 might be the D (5 bases). The CDR3 extends over 13 amino acids. V was pared by 6 bases and J by 5 bases, with 11 bases between. Germline loops: CDR1 SNHLY, CDR2 FYNNEI. The CDR3 region is CASSEQVNNEQFF. The CDR3 DNA follows: TGTGCCAGCAGCGAACAGGTAAACAATGAGCAGTTCTTC.

This clone was seen only once. The chain combines TRBV5-6 with TRBJ2-2; D gene unclear. Trimming removed 2 bases at V and 9 bases at J, with 5 bases between. Germline V gene data show CDR1 as SGHDT and CDR2 as YYEEEE. The CDR3 is made up of 11 amino acids. The CDR3 spells CASSFRRELFF. As DNA, the CDR3 is TGTGCCAGCAGCTTTAGGCGGGAGCTGTTTTTT.

The chain links TRBV11-1 to TRBJ2-2; 7 nucleotides align to TRBD2. This CDR3 is built from 15 residues. Germline CDR1 is SGHAT and CDR2 is FQDESV (reference sequence). V lost 5 bases to trimming and J lost 5 bases; unmatched junction nucleotides: 8. In nucleotides, the CDR3 is TGTGCCAGCAGCCGACTAGCCGAAACGACCGGGGAGCTGTTTTTT. Its protein is CASSRLAETTGELFF.

This rearrangement joins TRBV19 to TRBJ2-2, with D possibly TRBD2 on 5 matching bases. Trimming shortened V by 3 bases and J by 0 bases, and 8 bases separated the two germline ends. The CDR3 has 15 residues. The V gene's germline CDR1 is LNHDA and CDR2 SQIVND (reference sequence). The CDR3 DNA reads as TGTGCCAGTAGTATGAGGGCTACGAACACCGGGGAGCTGTTTTTT. This gives the protein CASSMRATNTGELFF.

The gene calls are TRBV19 and TRBJ1-2; D is undetermined. Germline V lookup: CDR1 LNHDA, CDR2 SQIVND (reference sequence). The V end was cut by 4 bases, the J end by 4 bases, with 7 bases between. The CDR3 contains 12 residues. CDR3 residues: CASSSDGYGYTF. DNA for the CDR3: TGTGCCAGTAGTAGCGACGGCTATGGCTACACCTTC.

V gene TRBV11-3 combines with J gene TRBJ2-7; D gene unclear. The CDR3 has 12 amino acids. V was cut by 5 bases and J by 3 bases, with 8 bases left in between. CDR1 and CDR2 (germline): SGHNT, YENEEA. This CDR3 reads CASSRPFYEQYF. For the CDR3, the DNA is TGTGCCAGCAGCCGACCCTTCTACGAGCAGTACTTC. The full variable domain, with the rest looked up from reference TRBV11-3 and TRBJ2-7, is EAGVVQSPRYKIIEKKQPVAFWCNPISGHNTLYWYLQNLGQGPELLIRYENEEAVDDSQLPKDRFSAERLKGVDSTLKIQPAELGDSAVYLCASSRPFYEQYFGPGTRLTVT.

The chain is built from TRBV5-1 and TRBJ2-7; TRBD2 agrees at 7 bases. The CDR3 is 13 amino acids. The V gene end was trimmed by 7 bases and the J gene end by 0 bases; junction bases not matched to a gene: 4. Germline CDR1 SGHRS, CDR2 YFSETQ. CDR3 DNA: TGCGCCAGCGGGGACTATTTCTCCTACGAGCAGTACTTC. It translates to CASGDYFSYEQYF.

This rearrangement joins TRBV28 to TRBJ1-2; D remains ambiguous. V lost 5 bases to trimming and J lost 0 bases, with 10 bases between them. CDR1 is MDHEN and CDR2 is SYDVKM in the germline V gene. The CDR3 sequence is 14 residues long. In DNA, the CDR3 is TGTGCCAGCAGTGTGTGGCAGACTAACTATGGCTACACCTTC. It codes for CASSVWQTNYGYTF.

This sequence joins TRBV28 and TRBJ2-1, with TRBD2 matching 12 bases. The CDR3 contains 15 residues. Germline values: CDR1 MDHEN, CDR2 SYDVKM. V lost 4 bases, J lost 7 bases, and 5 bases stayed unmatched. Here the CDR3 DNA reads TGTGCCAGCAGTTATTTGACTAGCGGGAGAAATGAGCAGTTCTTC. The encoded protein is CASSYLTSGRNEQFF.

This chain joins TRBV5-1 and TRBJ2-5; possibly TRBD1 or TRBD2 for D (5 bases each). Trimming left V 0 bases short and J 1 base short, with 7 bases between. This CDR3 spans 14 amino acids. Germline V CDR1 and CDR2: SGHRS, YFSETQ. Here the CDR3 reads CASSLGDRQETQYF. The CDR3 region has the DNA TGCGCCAGCAGCTTGGGGGACCGCCAAGAGACCCAGTACTTC.

This chain links TRBV11-2 with TRBJ2-3; no reliable D call. Germline CDR1 is SGHAT and CDR2 is FQNNGV. This CDR3 is built from 16 residues. Between the trimmed V and J ends, which lost 0 bases and 2 bases, there was a span of 12 bases. For the CDR3, the DNA is TGTGCCAGCAGCTTAGATCCCCCACCAATCACAGATACGCAGTATTTT. This encodes CASSLDPPPITDTQYF.